Following are 21 T cell receptor beta chains from one sample sequenced in a study of blood T cell repertoires in COVID-19 (dated by TCRdb to about 2020). The method behind the library was the immunoSEQ multiplex PCR assay. In TCRdb, the immuneACCESS table is reduced to in-frame sequences with V and J assigned. These tables do not hold every clone; where another copy was compared, an unresolved V gene accounts for under half, and the others remain unexplained. This sample is represented by around 250,000 clones; about four fifths of them were singletons. The ten largest clones capture around 2% of the sample. The sample comprised peripheral blood. The receptors were gathered from a man aged 25 to 40 who had recovered from COVID-19.

This clone was recorded a few times. The V and J genes are TRBV7-3 and TRBJ2-1; a possible D gene is TRBD1 (6 bases). The V gene lost 1 base and the J gene lost 4 bases, with 11 bases spanning the gap. The CDR3 consists of 15 residues. CDR1 and CDR2 (germline): SGHTA, FQGTGA. The CDR3 loop reads CASSLMGTSYNEQFF. CDR3 DNA: TGTGCCAGCAGCTTAATGGGGACAAGTTACAATGAGCAGTTCTTC.

This sequence joins TRBV28 and TRBJ2-7, with D possibly being TRBD2 (5 bases). The CDR3 totals 15 residues. The V and J ends lost 6 bases and 1 base respectively, with 16 bases between them. The germline V gene has CDR1 MDHEN and CDR2 SYDVKM. CDR3 bases: TGTGCCAGCAGGCCAGCTTCCGGGATTTCCTACGAGCAGTACTTC. It encodes CASRPASGISYEQYF.

This clone appeared a single time. The chain is built from TRBV24-1 and TRBJ2-2; 8 bases are shared with TRBD1. Trimming took 1 base from V and 7 from J; bases not matched to a gene: 4. Germline CDR1 is KGHDR and CDR2 is SFDVKD. The CDR3 is 15 amino acids. The CDR3 loop reads CATSDFGQGLGELFF. Here the CDR3 DNA reads TGTGCCACCAGTGATTTCGGACAGGGCCTCGGGGAGCTGTTTTTT.

V is TRBV28 and J is TRBJ2-4; TRBD1 matches at 11 bases. The junction had 3 bases not matched to a gene; V was cut back by 3 bases and J by 8 bases. The CDR3 covers 14 residues. Germline V gives CDR1 MDHEN, CDR2 SYDVKM. CDR3 nucleotide sequence: TGTGCCAGCAGTTTCCGGGACAGGGGGGACATTCAGTACTTC. This codes for CASSFRDRGDIQYF.

This chain uses TRBV24-1 with TRBJ1-4; the match to TRBD1 covers 12 bases. The CDR3 is 17 residues long. Trimming took 7 bases from V and 2 from J; bases not matched to a gene: 7. Germline lookup yields CDR1 KGHDR and CDR2 SFDVKD. For the CDR3, the DNA is TGTGCCACCAGCCCGGGACAGGGGGCATCGACTAATGAAAAACTGTTTTTT. Translation gives CATSPGQGASTNEKLFF.

CDR3 region: CASSLSQGDTQYF. The CDR3 bases are TGCGCCAGCAGCCTATCACAGGGGGATACGCAGTATTTT. This chain uses TRBV4-1 with TRBJ2-3; 7 nucleotides align to TRBD1. Trimming cost V 4 bases and J 6 bases; bases outside gene matches: 4. The CDR3 length is 13 residues. In germline, CDR1 is MGHRA, CDR2 YSYEKL.

The V gene is TRBV28, the J gene TRBJ1-4; 8 bases are a match to TRBD1. Germline loops: CDR1 MDHEN, CDR2 SYDVKM. With 6 bases clipped from V and 4 bases from J, the junction kept 7 bases outside the gene matches. This CDR3 has 15 residues. In DNA form, the CDR3 reads TGTGCCAGCAGGGCTTCAGGGGGCCTTAATGAAAAACTGTTTTTT. Amino acids: CASRASGGLNEKLFF.

The chain joins TRBV19 to TRBJ1-4, with D maybe TRBD1 (6 bases). Germline V gene sequence: CDR1 LNHDA, CDR2 SQIVND (reference sequence). Trimming removed 3 bases from V and 2 bases from J, with 7 bases in between. The CDR3 has 14 residues. The DNA of the CDR3 is TGTGCCAGTAGTATGAGGGGGACTAATGAAAAACTGTTTTTT. It is translated as CASSMRGTNEKLFF.

The rearrangement joins TRBV29-1 to TRBJ2-5; TRBD2 matches 8 bases. This CDR3 has 11 amino acids. Germline CDR1 SQVTM, CDR2 ANQGSEA. V was clipped by 4 bases and J by 10 bases; unmatched bases: 5. CDR3 sequence: CSVGSGGFQYF. The CDR3 DNA follows: TGCAGCGTTGGGAGCGGGGGTTTCCAGTACTTC.

This chain connects TRBV5-1 to TRBJ2-3, with 7 bases aligning to TRBD2. V trimming: 4 bases; J trimming: 4 bases; junction bases outside the gene matches: 6. The CDR3 runs 14 residues. Germline V lookup: CDR1 SGHRS, CDR2 YFSETQ. This CDR3 is CASSPGGVSDTQYF. In DNA, the CDR3 is TGCGCCAGCAGCCCGGGGGGAGTCTCAGATACGCAGTATTTT.

The gene calls are TRBV5-1 and TRBJ2-7; TRBD1 is a possible D gene (5 bases). The CDR3 loop spans 14 amino acids. V was cut by 4 bases and J by 6 bases, with 17 bases left in between. Germline V gene sequence: CDR1 SGHRS, CDR2 YFSETQ. The CDR3 region has the DNA TGCGCCAGCAGCATCACCCCTGCAGGGTTCGAGCAGTACTTC. It translates to CASSITPAGFEQYF.

The chain is built from TRBV4-2 and TRBJ1-5, with D possibly matching TRBD1 (6 bases). Germline-derived CDR1 and CDR2 are LGHNA and YNFKEQ. CDR3 length: 17 amino acids. V lost 2 bases and J lost 4, with 18 bases in between. CDR3 nucleotides: TGTGCCAGCAGCCAACAAAGTGGGGCGGGGGCTAATCAGCCCCAGCATTTT. Translation: CASSQQSGAGANQPQHF.

The gene calls are TRBV11-1 and TRBJ1-6; TRBD1 aligns across 11 bases. Trimming took 6 bases from V and 9 from J; bases not matched to a gene: 4. The CDR3 contains 14 residues. CDR1 and CDR2 from the germline V gene are SGHAT and FQDESV (reference sequence). CDR3 sequence: CASRSGTGGSPLHF. For the CDR3, the DNA is TGTGCCAGCAGGAGCGGGACAGGGGGTTCACCCCTCCACTTT.

This chain joins TRBV6-5 and TRBJ2-3; 10 positions agree with TRBD1. This CDR3 region has 14 residues. The germline CDR1 and CDR2 sequences are MNHEY and SVGAGI. The trim removed 7 bases at V and 3 bases at J, leaving 4 bases unmatched. In nucleotides, the CDR3 is TGTGCCAGCACCAAGGGACAGGGGACAGATACGCAGTATTTT. As protein: CASTKGQGTDTQYF.

The chain has TRBV7-9 and TRBJ1-2; D not resolved. The CDR3 is made up of 15 amino acids. In germline, CDR1 is SEHNR, CDR2 FQNEAQ (reference sequence). V lost 5 bases, J lost 5 bases, and 18 bases lay in between. CDR3 protein: CASSREGSTYYGYTF. As DNA, the CDR3 is TGTGCCAGCAGCCGGGAGGGCTCCACTTATTATGGCTACACCTTC.

The chain combines TRBV5-1 with TRBJ2-3; maybe TRBD2 (6 bases). Germline CDR1 reads SGHRS; CDR2 reads YFSETQ. CDR3 length equals 16 residues. Trimming removed 6 bases at V and 1 base at J, with 18 bases between. CDR3 sequence (DNA): TGCGCCAGCACTGCCTCGGGAGCACCCGGCACAGATACGCAGTATTTT. It codes for CASTASGAPGTDTQYF.

This clone was recorded a few times. This CDR3 is also generated by other DNA sequences in the sample. The chain uses TRBV6-4 and TRBJ2-3; D perhaps matches TRBD1 (6 bases). The CDR3 length is 14 residues. The germline CDR1 and CDR2 sequences are MRHNA and SNTAGT. Trimming took 4 bases from V and 3 from J, leaving 11 bases between them. The CDR3 DNA follows: TGTGCCAGCAGTGGCAGGGGTGGAACAGATACGCAGTATTTT. Amino acid sequence: CASSGRGGTDTQYF.

The chain links TRBV7-3 to TRBJ2-5, with 7 nucleotides matching TRBD2. The CDR3 runs 15 residues. Germline V gene sequence: CDR1 SGHTA, CDR2 FQGTGA. V lost 4 bases and J lost 4; bases outside the gene matches: 9. CDR3 protein: CASSSRGGRGETQYF. The CDR3 bases are TGTGCCAGCAGCTCCCGGGGAGGGAGGGGAGAGACCCAGTACTTC.

The rearrangement uses TRBV6-8 and TRBJ2-5, with no clear D. V lost 0 bases and J 1 base, leaving 9 bases between the germline ends. Germline V lookup: CDR1 MNHGY, CDR2 SAAAGT. This CDR3 has 15 residues. CDR3 loop: CASSYSGTCQETQYF. DNA of the CDR3: TGTGCCAGCAGTTACTCTGGCACATGCCAAGAGACCCAGTACTTC.

The chain is built from TRBV9 and TRBJ1-4, with a tentative D call TRBD1 (6 bases). The CDR3 length is 16 residues. Germline lookup yields CDR1 SGDLS and CDR2 YYNGEE. Trimming stripped 3 bases from V and 6 bases from J, with 18 bases between. In DNA form, the CDR3 reads TGTGCCAGCAGCGCGCCCCGGGGGGCGCGGGATGAAAAACTGTTTTTT. This gives the protein CASSAPRGARDEKLFF.

This chain joins TRBV5-1 and TRBJ2-5; D is perhaps TRBD1 (6 bases). Trimming shortened V by 3 bases and J by 0 bases, and 9 bases separated the two germline ends. The V gene's germline CDR1 is SGHRS and CDR2 YFSETQ. This CDR3 comprises 14 residues. The CDR3 is CASSSGQHQETQYF. The CDR3 nucleotides are TGCGCCAGCAGCTCAGGACAGCACCAAGAGACCCAGTACTTC. Using reference TRBV5-1 and TRBJ2-5 for the parts outside the CDR3, the full variable domain is KAGVTQTPRYLIKTRGQQVTLSCSPISGHRSVSWYQQTPGQGLQFLFEYFSETQRNKGNFPGRFSGRQFSNSRSEMNVSTLELGDSALYLCASSSGQHQETQYFGPGTRLLVL.